Listed here are 23 T cell receptor beta chains from one sample, sequenced in a study of CD4 T cell repertoires in COVID-19. Using immunoSEQ multiplex PCR, the repertoire was profiled, and TCRdb retains in-frame clones only, with some absent. The table has 60,000 to 90,000 clones, under 90% seen once. The input for sequencing was CD4+ T cells from peripheral blood, taken after recovery from COVID-19. The receptors shown here come from a human donor who had COVID-19.

This chain links TRBV19 with TRBJ1-4, with D perhaps TRBD1 (6 bases). The CDR3 is 15 amino acids. V lost 0 bases, J lost 3 bases, and 8 bases lay in between. Per germline, CDR1 LNHDA and CDR2 SQIVND (reference sequence). CDR3 in amino acids: CASSIEGASNEKLFF. CDR3 bases: TGTGCCAGTAGTATAGAGGGGGCCTCTAATGAAAAACTGTTTTTT.

The chain couples TRBV6-1 to TRBJ1-5; the match to TRBD1 covers 8 bases. This CDR3 contains 15 residues. V shed 3 bases, J shed 0 bases, and the junction held 1 base outside the gene matches. CDR1 is MNHNS and CDR2 is SASEGT in the germline V gene. In nucleotides, the CDR3 is TGTGCCAGCAGTGATACAGGGGGTAGCAATCAGCCCCAGCATTTT. This sequence encodes CASSDTGGSNQPQHF.

V is TRBV10-1 and J is TRBJ2-1; 9 bases agree with TRBD2. The CDR3 loop spans 16 amino acids. V gave up 1 base and J gave up 5 bases; unmatched junction bases: 6. Germline loops: CDR1 WNHNN, CDR2 SYGVQD (reference sequence). The CDR3 DNA reads as TGCGCCAGCAGTGAGTATACTAGCGGGTCCGACAATGAGCAGTTCTTC. This gives the protein CASSEYTSGSDNEQFF.

This chain uses TRBV7-7 with TRBJ2-1; 9 bases line up with TRBD2. Looked up from germline, CDR1 is SSHAT and CDR2 is FNYEAQ (reference sequence). The CDR3 covers 15 residues. With V trimmed by 5 bases and J by 3 bases, 5 bases remained unmatched. The CDR3 protein is CASSPASGVYNEQFF. The CDR3 region has the DNA TGTGCCAGCAGCCCTGCTAGCGGGGTCTACAATGAGCAGTTCTTC.

The genes are TRBV29-1 and TRBJ2-5; tentatively, D is TRBD2 (6 bases). CDR3 length: 13 amino acids. V was clipped by 3 bases and J by 1 base, with 9 bases between them. Per the germline V gene, CDR1 is SQVTM and CDR2 is ANQGSEA. The CDR3 reads CSVDGGLQETQYF. The CDR3 coding sequence is TGCAGCGTTGACGGGGGACTCCAAGAGACCCAGTACTTC.

On this clone: The germline gene is not matched at one end of the junction; a read error may be the cause. The chain has TRBV29-1 and TRBJ2-7; 8 positions agree with TRBD1. CDR3 length equals 13 residues. Germline V gives CDR1 SQVTM, CDR2 ANQGSEA. The CDR3: CSVEAGGGYEQYF. The CDR3 bases are TGCAGCGTGGAAGCAGGGGGCGGGTACGAGCAGTACTTC.

The chain carries TRBV7-8 and TRBJ1-6, with a weak D call TRBD1 (6 bases). Trimming pared 1 base from V and 2 bases from J, leaving 6 bases between. CDR1 and CDR2 (germline): SGHVS, FQNEAQ. The CDR3 runs to 15 residues. The CDR3 sequence is CASSLDRAYNSPLHF. As DNA, the CDR3 is TGTGCCAGCAGCTTAGACAGGGCCTATAATTCACCCCTCCACTTT.

Turning to this clone: The junction departs from germline at one end; a sequencing error may be responsible. Other DNA sequences in this sample translate to the same CDR3. The chain combines TRBV29-1 with TRBJ1-2; D not resolved. In germline, CDR1 is SQVTM, CDR2 ANQGSEA. The CDR3 runs 8 residues. CDR3 protein: CSDQDRAF. The CDR3 region has the DNA TGCAGCGACCAGGATAGGGCCTTC.

The chain links TRBV5-5 to TRBJ2-7; TRBD2 matches 10 bases. The J segment lost 0 bases and the V segment lost 3 bases, leaving 3 bases of the junction unmatched. CDR1 SGHKS and CDR2 YYEKEE come from the germline V gene (reference sequence). The CDR3 sequence is 15 residues long. The DNA for the CDR3 is TGTGCCAGCAGCTCCGGACTAGCGGTCTCCTACGAGCAGTACTTC. Translated, it gives CASSSGLAVSYEQYF. The full variable domain, rest sourced from reference TRBV5-5 and TRBJ2-7, is DAGVTQSPTHLIKTRGQQVTLRCSPISGHKSVSWYQQVLGQGPQFIFQYYEKEERGRGNFPDRFSARQFPNYSSELNVNALLLGDSALYLCASSSGLAVSYEQYFGPGTRLTVT.

The chain joins TRBV5-5 to TRBJ1-5, with D possibly TRBD1 on 5 matching bases. The germline V gene encodes CDR1 SGHKS and CDR2 YYEKEE (reference sequence). This CDR3 has 13 residues. The V end was cut by 0 bases, the J end by 14 bases, with 15 bases between. CDR3 protein: CASSLGAERGEHF. The DNA of the CDR3 is TGTGCCAGCAGCTTGGGGGCAGAGCGAGGGGAGCATTTT.

V is TRBV6-5 and J is TRBJ2-3; the D gene is possibly TRBD1 (5 bases). The CDR3 has 12 residues. Trimming took 5 bases from V and 4 from J, leaving 7 bases between them. Germline V gene data show CDR1 as MNHEY and CDR2 as SVGAGI. The CDR3: CASSRGSDTQYF. The CDR3 DNA reads as TGTGCCAGCAGTAGGGGTTCAGATACGCAGTATTTT.

In regard to this clone: Distinct nucleotide sequences in the sample also encode this CDR3. This chain uses TRBV5-1 with TRBJ1-1; 7 bases fit TRBD1. Germline lookup yields CDR1 SGHRS and CDR2 YFSETQ. The length of the CDR3 is 14 residues. The J segment lost 1 base and the V segment lost 1 base, leaving 1 base of the junction unmatched. CDR3 nucleotides: TGCGCCAGCAGCTTGAGACAGGGGAACACTGAAGCTTTCTTT. This translates into CASSLRQGNTEAFF.

V and J are TRBV5-4 and TRBJ1-1; no clear D. The length of the CDR3 is 13 residues. Germline assignment: CDR1 SGHNT and CDR2 YYREEE (reference sequence). The V end lost 4 bases, the J end lost 4 bases, and 11 bases lay between the germline ends. The CDR3 is CASSTKGATEAFF. Here the CDR3 DNA reads TGTGCCAGCAGCACTAAGGGCGCCACTGAAGCTTTCTTT.

The rearrangement uses TRBV9 and TRBJ2-2; the D call may be TRBD1 or TRBD2 (5 bases each). CDR3 length: 14 amino acids. CDR1 is SGDLS and CDR2 is YYNGEE in the germline V gene. The V and J ends lost 4 bases and 6 bases respectively, with 13 bases between them. Written as DNA, the CDR3 is TGTGCCAGCAGCAACTGGGACCGCGCCGGGGAGCTGTTTTTT. It specifies CASSNWDRAGELFF.

This chain links TRBV19 with TRBJ2-7; TRBD2 agrees at 7 bases. This CDR3 is 13 amino acids long. Germline V gene data show CDR1 as LNHDA and CDR2 as SQIVND (reference sequence). V lost 9 bases and J lost 4; bases outside the gene matches: 9. The CDR3 spells CASRDAGRYEQYF. The CDR3 coding sequence is TGTGCCAGCCGGGACGCCGGGAGGTACGAGCAGTACTTC.

This clone was recorded a few times. The chain joins TRBV10-1 to TRBJ1-2; D is uncertain. This CDR3 has 14 amino acids. Germline-derived CDR1 and CDR2 are WNHNN and SYGVQD (reference sequence). The V end was cut by 2 bases, the J end by 0 bases, with 7 bases between. CDR3 in DNA: TGCGCCAGCAGTGAGGGGCGTTCTAACTATGGCTACACCTTC. This sequence encodes CASSEGRSNYGYTF.

The rearrangement links TRBV7-9 to TRBJ2-7; 7 bases fit TRBD1. Germline V CDR1 and CDR2: SEHNR, FQNEAQ (reference sequence). The CDR3 length is 14 residues. The J segment lost 3 bases and the V segment lost 1 base, leaving 3 bases of the junction unmatched. CDR3 sequence (DNA): TGTGCCAGCAGCTTAGGAGGGGGCCTCTACGAGCAGTACTTC. It codes for CASSLGGGLYEQYF.

The rearrangement uses TRBV2 and TRBJ2-3; 8 bases line up with TRBD2. Germline V lookup: CDR1 SNHLY, CDR2 FYNNEI. The CDR3 spans 16 residues. V lost 6 bases, J lost 1 base, and 9 bases stayed unmatched. The CDR3 loop is CASRGVKRERTDTQYF. CDR3 nucleotide sequence: TGTGCCAGCAGGGGCGTAAAGCGGGAGCGCACAGATACGCAGTATTTT.

This clone occurred once. V and J are TRBV28 and TRBJ2-1, with 9 bases lining up with TRBD2. The germline V gene has CDR1 MDHEN and CDR2 SYDVKM. V lost 6 bases, J lost 0 bases, and 3 bases stayed unmatched. The CDR3 length is 15 residues. Written as DNA, the CDR3 is TGTGCCAGCAGCCGTAGCGGGAGCTCCTACAATGAGCAGTTCTTC. Its protein is CASSRSGSSYNEQFF.

The chain uses TRBV5-8 and TRBJ1-6; D is uncertain. The germline V and J ends were trimmed by 4 bases and 8 bases, with 7 bases remaining between them. This CDR3 comprises 12 residues. Looked up from germline, CDR1 is SGHTS and CDR2 is YDEGEE. The DNA for the CDR3 is TGTGCCAGCAGCCAGACTTATTCACCCCTCCACTTT. Residues: CASSQTYSPLHF.

This clone was observed a few times. This chain uses TRBV2 with TRBJ2-2; no clear D gene. Germline V gives CDR1 SNHLY, CDR2 FYNNEI. The length of the CDR3 is 15 residues. The V gene lost 1 base and the J gene lost 0 bases, with 6 bases spanning the gap. CDR3: CASSEGRSNTGELFF. The CDR3 DNA is TGTGCCAGCAGTGAAGGCAGATCGAACACCGGGGAGCTGTTTTTT.

The chain uses TRBV5-6 and TRBJ2-2; D is unclear. Looked up from germline, CDR1 is SGHDT and CDR2 is YYEEEE. With 4 bases removed from V and 5 bases from J, the gap between germline ends came to 6 bases. This CDR3 is 12 amino acids long. This CDR3 reads CASSTRTGELFF. The CDR3 coding sequence is TGTGCCAGCAGCACCAGAACCGGGGAGCTGTTTTTT.

The chain couples TRBV6-5 to TRBJ1-5; TRBD1 might be the D (5 bases). The V gene's germline CDR1 is MNHEY and CDR2 SVGAGI. V was clipped by 6 bases and J by 16 bases, with 16 bases between them. This CDR3 is 11 amino acids long. Here the CDR3 DNA reads TGTGCCAGCAGGTTTCGGACAAATACCCATTTT. It specifies CASRFRTNTHF.